One sample yielded the 13 T cell receptor beta chains listed below, sequenced in a study of follicular helper T cells after annual influenza vaccination. The time point was: 2014-2015 season, pre-vaccination. Produced via immunoSEQ multiplex PCR; TCRdb's table is partial and in-frame only. The sample yields 9,000 to 13,000 clones, about 80% seen once. The sequences come from CXCR5- memory CD4+ T cells sorted from blood, collected on the day of influenza vaccination. The receptor set was obtained from an adult who received the influenza vaccine.

This clone was detected only a few times. The genes are TRBV5-1 and TRBJ2-1; D uncertain. Deletions cut 0 bases from V and 9 bases from J, with 7 bases between. Germline CDR1 SGHRS, CDR2 YFSETQ. The CDR3 loop spans 12 amino acids. The CDR3 DNA follows: TGCGCCAGCAGCTTGGAGGGATTTGAGCAGTTCTTC. As protein: CASSLEGFEQFF.

The chain carries TRBV5-6 and TRBJ2-5; 12 bases map to TRBD1. This CDR3 contains 16 residues. The trim removed 3 bases at V and 4 bases at J, leaving 7 bases unmatched. CDR1 is SGHDT and CDR2 is YYEEEE in the germline V gene. CDR3: CASSSEGTGGRETQYF. Written as DNA, the CDR3 is TGTGCCAGCAGCTCGGAAGGGACAGGGGGCCGAGAGACCCAGTACTTC. The whole variable domain, remainder taken from reference TRBV5-6 and TRBJ2-5, is DAGVTQSPTHLIKTRGQQVTLRCSPKSGHDTVSWYQQALGQGPQFIFQYYEEEERQRGNFPDRFSGHQFPNYSSELNVNALLLGDSALYLCASSSEGTGGRETQYFGPGTRLLVL.

The chain carries TRBV19 and TRBJ1-6, with D perhaps matching TRBD1 (5 bases). This CDR3 is 17 amino acids long. Germline-derived CDR1 and CDR2 are LNHDA and SQIVND (reference sequence). V dropped 8 bases and J dropped 3 bases, with 20 bases sitting between them. The CDR3 reads CASPGRFGCGYNSPLHF. The CDR3 DNA sequence: TGTGCCAGTCCGGGACGCTTTGGATGCGGCTATAATTCACCCCTCCACTTT.

The rearrangement links TRBV7-2 to TRBJ2-1; 9 positions match TRBD2. Per the germline V gene, CDR1 is SGHTA and CDR2 is FQGNSA. This CDR3 region has 15 residues. J gave up 5 bases and V 0 bases, and 2 bases lay outside the gene matches. The CDR3 nucleotides read TGTGCCAGCAGCTTAGCGACTAGCGGCGACAATGAGCAGTTCTTC. It codes for CASSLATSGDNEQFF.

The genes are TRBV5-1 and TRBJ2-2, with a possible D match to TRBD1 (5 bases). The CDR3 is 14 amino acids. V was pared by 4 bases and J by 5 bases, with 12 bases between. The germline CDR1 and CDR2 sequences are SGHRS and YFSETQ. CDR3 in DNA: TGCGCCAGCAGCCTCTCCGGACAAACCGGGGAGCTGTTTTTT. It encodes CASSLSGQTGELFF. Looking up the rest from reference TRBV5-1 and TRBJ2-2 gives the full variable domain: KAGVTQTPRYLIKTRGQQVTLSCSPISGHRSVSWYQQTPGQGLQFLFEYFSETQRNKGNFPGRFSGRQFSNSRSEMNVSTLELGDSALYLCASSLSGQTGELFFGEGSRLTVL.

The genes are TRBV5-4 and TRBJ2-5; 8 bases are shared with TRBD2. CDR3 length: 16 residues. The V gene's germline CDR1 is SGHNT and CDR2 YYREEE (reference sequence). V gave up 4 bases and J gave up 2 bases; unmatched junction bases: 10. The CDR3 DNA sequence: TGTGCCAGCAGCCCCTCTAGCGGGCGCCCTCAAGAGACCCAGTACTTC. It encodes CASSPSSGRPQETQYF.

This clone was detected a few times. This sequence joins TRBV7-2 and TRBJ1-5; D is uncertain. CDR1 and CDR2 from the germline V gene are SGHTA and FQGNSA. V was trimmed by 4 bases and J by 9 bases, leaving 19 bases between them. CDR3 length: 15 residues. The DNA for the CDR3 is TGTGCCAGCAGCTCGGGAACGGGATCCTCGATGCCCCAGCATTTT. Its translation is CASSSGTGSSMPQHF.

The chain recombines TRBV30 with TRBJ2-3; 11 nucleotides match TRBD2. With V trimmed by 4 bases and J by 8 bases, 8 bases remained unmatched. Germline lookup yields CDR1 GTSNPN and CDR2 SVGIG (reference sequence). The length of the CDR3 is 14 residues. The chain's CDR3 is CAWMVAGGPSTQYF. CDR3 nucleotides: TGTGCCTGGATGGTAGCGGGGGGGCCGAGTACGCAGTATTTT.

This chain joins TRBV7-3 and TRBJ2-3; D assignment may be TRBD1 or TRBD2 (6 bases each). V was shortened by 6 bases and J by 5 bases, with 30 bases between the two germline ends. Per germline, CDR1 SGHTA and CDR2 FQGTGA. The CDR3 contains 19 residues. Here the CDR3 DNA reads TGTGCCAGCAGTCTCCCAACAGGGCTGGAGGGTCCCAAGGAAGATACGCAGTATTTT. Translation: CASSLPTGLEGPKEDTQYF.

The gene calls are TRBV7-2 and TRBJ1-2; D remains ambiguous. V shed 1 base and J shed 6 bases, with 6 bases lying between them. CDR3 length: 12 amino acids. Germline CDR1 reads SGHTA; CDR2 reads FQGNSA. CDR3 in amino acids: CASSLGYDGYTF. The CDR3 bases are TGTGCCAGCAGCTTAGGGTACGATGGCTACACCTTC.

CDR3 in amino acids: CATGGPTFSYEQYF. The CDR3 DNA follows: TGTGCCACCGGGGGGCCAACCTTTTCCTACGAGCAGTACTTC. V is TRBV28 and J is TRBJ2-7, with D possibly TRBD2 on 7 matching bases. Trimming shortened V by 10 bases and J by 1 base, and 17 bases separated the two germline ends. The CDR3 consists of 14 residues. Germline values: CDR1 MDHEN, CDR2 SYDVKM.

The chain has TRBV6-5 and TRBJ1-4; D gene unclear. The length of the CDR3 is 14 residues. Germline V gives CDR1 MNHEY, CDR2 SVGAGI. V dropped 4 bases and J dropped 3 bases, with 9 bases sitting between them. The CDR3 spells CASSLRVSNEKLFF. The CDR3 nucleotides are TGTGCCAGCAGTTTAAGGGTATCTAATGAAAAACTGTTTTTT.

The chain recombines TRBV19 with TRBJ1-1; possible D gene TRBD1, 5 bases. Germline V gene sequence: CDR1 LNHDA, CDR2 SQIVND (reference sequence). V dropped 4 bases and J dropped 0 bases, with 9 bases sitting between them. CDR3 length: 14 amino acids. The CDR3 protein is CASSRGTVNTEAFF. CDR3 nucleotide sequence: TGTGCCAGTAGTAGAGGGACGGTGAACACTGAAGCTTTCTTT.